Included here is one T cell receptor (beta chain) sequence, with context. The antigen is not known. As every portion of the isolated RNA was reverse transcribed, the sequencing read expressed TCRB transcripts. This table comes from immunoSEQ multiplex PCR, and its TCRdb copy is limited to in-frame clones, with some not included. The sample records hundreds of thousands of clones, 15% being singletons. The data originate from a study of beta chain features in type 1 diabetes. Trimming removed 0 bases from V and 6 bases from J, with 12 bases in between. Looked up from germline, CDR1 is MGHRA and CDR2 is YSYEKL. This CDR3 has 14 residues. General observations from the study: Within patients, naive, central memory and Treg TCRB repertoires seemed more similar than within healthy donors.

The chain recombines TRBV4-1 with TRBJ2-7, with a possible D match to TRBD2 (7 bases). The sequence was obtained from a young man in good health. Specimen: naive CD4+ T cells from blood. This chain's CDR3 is CASSQDWRGPEQYF. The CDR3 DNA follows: TGCGCCAGCAGCCAAGATTGGCGGGGGCCCGAGCAGTACTTC.